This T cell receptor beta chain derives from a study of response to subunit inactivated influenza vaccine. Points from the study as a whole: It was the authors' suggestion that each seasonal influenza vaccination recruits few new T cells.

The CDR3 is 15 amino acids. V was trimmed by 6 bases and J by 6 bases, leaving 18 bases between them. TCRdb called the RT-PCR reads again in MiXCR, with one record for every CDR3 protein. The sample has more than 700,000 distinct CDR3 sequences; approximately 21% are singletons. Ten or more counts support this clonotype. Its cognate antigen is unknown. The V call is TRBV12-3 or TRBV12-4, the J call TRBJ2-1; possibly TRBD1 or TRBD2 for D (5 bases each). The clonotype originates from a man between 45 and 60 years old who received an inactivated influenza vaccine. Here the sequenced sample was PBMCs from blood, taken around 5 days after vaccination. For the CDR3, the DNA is TGTGCCAGCAGCCCTAACCAGGGCCGGGGCAATGAGCAGTTCTTC. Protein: CASSPNQGRGNEQFF.